This T cell receptor (beta chain) was obtained from a study of blood T cell repertoires in COVID-19. Overall study context: T cells, B-cell-depleted T cells, or PBMCs provided the cDNA or gDNA that served as material.

Between the trimmed V and J ends, which lost 3 bases and 2 bases, there was a span of 9 bases. The CDR3 runs to 14 residues. The V gene's germline CDR1 is SGHTA and CDR2 FQGNSA. Cohort placement rested on clinical history that participants reported themselves. Recovery meant two consecutive negative NP/OP PCR tests, professional clearance, or resolved symptoms. Sequencing was performed with immunoSEQ multiplex PCR; in TCRdb, only in-frame clones are kept and a portion is missing. In the table there are about 400,000 clones, approximately 89% of which are singletons. The J gene is TRBJ2-3, the V gene TRBV7-2, with D uncertain. The source is a woman in her 30s who had recovered from COVID-19. Sequences were obtained from PBMCs or T cells enriched from blood (not recorded which). CDR3 nucleotides: TGTGCCAGCAGCTTCATGGTCTACACAGATACGCAGTATTTT. The encoded protein is CASSFMVYTDTQYF. Based on the CDR3 plus reference TRBV7-2 and TRBJ2-3, the full variable domain is GAGVSQSPSNKVTEKGKDVELRCDPISGHTALYWYRQSLGQGLEFLIYFQGNSAPDKSGLPSDRFSAERTGGSVSTLTIQRTQQEDSAVYLCASSFMVYTDTQYFGPGTRLTVL.